The present entry profiles one T cell receptor (beta chain) with its context. Indicated treatment: over 15 received Ad26.COV2.S at low or high dose, single or two shots; 5 received placebo; per-sample allocation not given. All samples were drawn on day 63, counting from the first vaccine or placebo injection. Vaccine was an Ad26 vector expressing Wuhan-strain SARS-CoV-2 spike. Sequencing was performed with immunoSEQ multiplex PCR; in TCRdb, only in-frame clones are kept and a portion is missing. The sample records hundreds of thousands of clones, about 90% being singletons. The record originates from a study of Ad26.COV2.S vaccination and SARS-CoV-2 variants. The CDR3 has 15 amino acids. Trimming shortened V by 4 bases and J by 6 bases, and 19 bases separated the two germline ends. CDR1 and CDR2 from the germline V gene are MGHDK and SYGVNS.

This chain connects TRBV25-1 to TRBJ2-7, with D uncertain. The TCR originated in a person between 18 and 65 years old who received the Ad26.COV2.S COVID-19 vaccine or a placebo. Specimen: peripheral blood, collected in a trial of Ad26.COV2.S vaccine versus placebo. The CDR3 loop reads CASSADTSRTLEQYF. In nucleotides, the CDR3 is TGTGCCAGCAGTGCAGACACCTCGAGAACGCTCGAGCAGTACTTC.